This TCR beta chain came from a study of tumor and adjacent non-tumor tissue in lung cancer. Study-level findings and limits: Normal lung showed higher cumulative top 100 clone frequency than tumor.

The CDR3 has 12 residues. Germline CDR1 SQVTM, CDR2 ANQGSEA. V lost 8 bases and J lost 3, with 13 bases in between. The template was RNA from unsorted bulk tissue. For this clonotype: Its antigen is unidentified. Given a much more abundant clone one base away, this may be a read error.

Three rounds of nested PCR, following a modified ARM-PCR protocol, produced the TCRbeta library. TCRdb analysed the multiplex PCR reads with MiXCR anew, one entry per CDR3 protein. Among approximately 90,000 distinct CDR3 sequences listed, more than 60% were seen once. The J gene is TRBJ1-1, the V gene TRBV29-1, with D unclear. This receptor was identified in a man between 65 and 80 years old with non-small cell lung cancer. The sample taken for sequencing was lung tumor tissue. This CDR3 reads CSTGTSYTEAFF. As DNA, the CDR3 is TGCAGCACCGGAACCTCCTACACTGAAGCTTTCTTT.